The clone carrying this T cell receptor beta chain was seen at least ten times. Researchers made TCR beta libraries by using iRepertoire HTBI primers and running Arm-PCR on CDR3 regions. TCRdb itself ran the multiplex PCR reads through MiXCR, one entry per CDR3 protein. The data contain 350,000 to 500,000 distinct CDR3 sequences, around 15% of them singletons. The CDR3 sequence is 16 residues long. Germline CDR1 is SGHKS and CDR2 is YYEKEE (reference sequence). V shed 1 base, J shed 2 bases, and the junction held 7 bases outside the gene matches. Indicated time point: newly diagnosed GD, antithyroid drugs for less than 3 months. After RNA was extracted from PBMCs, the TCR library was made from it. This record belongs to a study of regulatory T cells in long-lasting Graves disease. These data were likewise used in another study, on T cells in Graves' hyperthyroidism and ophthalmopathy.

This sequence originates from a woman aged 45 to 65 with Graves disease. The input for sequencing was peripheral blood mononuclear cells (PBMCs), taken at new diagnosis, from a patient treated with antithyroid drugs. The chain carries TRBV5-5 and TRBJ2-3; 7 bases line up with TRBD1. Here the CDR3 reads CASSLSRQGNTDTQYF. The CDR3 bases are TGTGCCAGCAGCTTGAGCCGACAGGGAAACACAGATACGCAGTATTTT.